This is a list of T cell receptor beta chains from one sample in a study of T-cell memory formation after mild COVID-19. TCRdb reanalysed the 5' RACE reads using MiXCR and keeps one entry per CDR3 protein. Of around 320,000 distinct CDR3 sequences in the sample, under 30% were seen once. The sequenced sample was PBMCs or a T cell subset sorted from them (not recorded which). The source is an adult woman who had mild COVID-19 (a few samples of this study predate the infection). Cell type and time point are not known. Both conserved end residues are part of each CDR3.

cdr3_length	j_call	v_call	cdr3_aa
16	TRBJ2-5	TRBV7-9	CASRRGLAGIQETQYF
11	TRBJ2-7	TRBV7-9	CASSLVGSQYF
13	TRBJ2-5	TRBV20-1	CSARRAGRETQYF
12	TRBJ2-3	TRBV12-5	CASGERGDTQYF
15	TRBJ2-1	TRBV14	CASSQRRQLFDEQFF
15	TRBJ1-4	TRBV3-1	CASSRRGGDSEKLFF
15	TRBJ2-7	TRBV20-1	CSARGLSTSYYEQYF
14	TRBJ1-2	TRBV12-3/TRBV12-4	CASSLVGMTAGYTF
14	TRBJ2-7	TRBV10-3	CAISPGQGSYEQYF
16	TRBJ2-3	TRBV7-2	CASSLLGGIGTDTQYF